This T cell receptor beta chain originates from a study of control samples from healthy donors and cancer patients. This CDR3 is built from 16 residues. Germline CDR1 SNHLY, CDR2 FYNNEI. V dropped 2 bases and J dropped 0 bases, with 11 bases sitting between them. The table came from immunoSEQ multiplex PCR; TCRdb's copy has only in-frame clones and leaves some out. The profile shows around 99,000 clones, more than 85% of them singletons. The origin of this receptor is a woman aged 45-65 years in good health. The rearrangement links TRBV2 to TRBJ1-3; no firm D call. Sequenced material: blood. The CDR3 nucleotides read TGTGCCAGCAGTGAACTCTTAACGAGCTCTGGAAACACCATATATTTT. Amino acids: CASSELLTSSGNTIYF. Combining the CDR3 with reference TRBV2 and TRBJ1-3 gives the whole variable domain EPEVTQTPSHQVTQMGQEVILRCVPISNHLYFYWYRQILGQKVEFLVSFYNNEISEKSEIFDDQFSVERPDGSNFTLKIRSTKLEDSAMYFCASSELLTSSGNTIYFGEGSWLTVV.